Shown below are 14 T cell receptor beta chains from a single sample sequenced in a study of blood T cell repertoires in COVID-19. The table came from immunoSEQ multiplex PCR; TCRdb's copy has only in-frame clones and leaves some out. The table lists some 19,000 clones, approximately 85% of them singletons. The sample consisted of peripheral blood. These TCRs come from an elderly man with acute or convalescent COVID-19.

The rearrangement uses TRBV4-3 and TRBJ2-2; D might be TRBD1 (6 bases). Trimming removed 0 bases from V and 4 bases from J, with 12 bases in between. This CDR3 region has 16 residues. The germline V gene has CDR1 LGHNA and CDR2 YSLEER. The CDR3 sequence: CASSQDRGSRTGELFF. The CDR3 DNA sequence: TGCGCCAGCAGCCAAGATAGGGGGAGTCGCACCGGGGAGCTGTTTTTT.

The rearrangement links TRBV6-1 to TRBJ2-7; D uncertain. Per the germline V gene, CDR1 is MNHNS and CDR2 is SASEGT. This CDR3 is 12 amino acids long. V dropped 2 bases and J dropped 4 bases, with 6 bases sitting between them. CDR3 nucleotide sequence: TGTGCCAGCAGTGAAATGAGGTACGAGCAGTACTTC. Translation: CASSEMRYEQYF.

This clone was seen only a few times. This rearrangement joins TRBV29-1 to TRBJ1-3; the D is unclear. V dropped 4 bases and J dropped 2 bases, with 12 bases sitting between them. Germline CDR1 is SQVTM and CDR2 is ANQGSEA. The CDR3 loop spans 14 amino acids. CDR3 in DNA: TGCAGCGTTGTACCCCAGGCCCCTGGAAACACCATATATTTT. Its translation is CSVVPQAPGNTIYF.

The chain joins TRBV7-9 to TRBJ1-1, with D perhaps matching TRBD1 (6 bases). CDR3 length: 15 residues. Trimming removed 5 bases from V and 0 bases from J, with 13 bases in between. From germline, CDR1 is SEHNR and CDR2 FQNEAQ (reference sequence). The DNA of the CDR3 is TGTGCCAGCAGCCCCCCTACAGGGTTGAACACTGAAGCTTTCTTT. Translating gives CASSPPTGLNTEAFF.

This clone was seen only once. V is TRBV2 and J is TRBJ2-7; maybe TRBD2 (7 bases). V was trimmed by 6 bases and J by 3 bases, leaving 15 bases between them. CDR1 and CDR2 from the germline V gene are SNHLY and FYNNEI. The CDR3 loop spans 14 amino acids. CDR3 in DNA: TGTGCCAGCAGGAGTGGGGGGGCCGACTACGAGCAGTACTTC. Its protein is CASRSGGADYEQYF. The variable domain in full, with the rest retrieved from reference TRBV2 and TRBJ2-7, is EPEVTQTPSHQVTQMGQEVILRCVPISNHLYFYWYRQILGQKVEFLVSFYNNEISEKSEIFDDQFSVERPDGSNFTLKIRSTKLEDSAMYFCASRSGGADYEQYFGPGTRLTVT.

The chain carries TRBV27 and TRBJ2-7; D is possibly TRBD1 (7 bases). Germline loops: CDR1 MNHEY, CDR2 SMNVEV (reference sequence). The CDR3 is 12 amino acids. Deletions cut 8 bases from V and 4 bases from J, with 12 bases between. CDR3 protein: CASAEGAYEQYF. As DNA, the CDR3 is TGTGCCAGCGCGGAGGGGGCTTACGAGCAGTACTTC.

The chain combines TRBV11-1 with TRBJ2-3; TRBD2 agrees at 11 bases. Germline trimming cut 0 bases from V and 5 bases from J; bases unmatched to any gene: 7. This CDR3 has 17 residues. Germline values: CDR1 SGHAT, CDR2 FQDESV (reference sequence). The CDR3 spells CASSLALSGGAEDTQYF. The CDR3 region has the DNA TGTGCCAGCAGCTTAGCGCTTAGCGGGGGGGCCGAAGATACGCAGTATTTT.

The chain employs TRBV5-1 and TRBJ2-1, with a possible D match to TRBD2 (5 bases). The germline V and J ends were trimmed by 0 bases and 9 bases, with 13 bases remaining between them. The CDR3 sequence is 14 residues long. Looked up from germline, CDR1 is SGHRS and CDR2 is YFSETQ. CDR3 sequence: CASSLVVAEGEQFF. Written as DNA, the CDR3 is TGCGCCAGCAGCTTGGTTGTGGCCGAGGGTGAGCAGTTCTTC.

The chain employs TRBV7-6 and TRBJ2-1; weak D call: TRBD2 (6 bases). The CDR3 is 17 residues long. Germline V CDR1 and CDR2: SGHVS, FNYEAQ. Trimming cost V 0 bases and J 10 bases, with 22 bases left between them. The CDR3 is CASSLAGGLASLGEQFF. CDR3 DNA: TGTGCCAGCAGCTTAGCTGGCGGCCTAGCGTCTCTGGGGGAGCAGTTCTTC.

V is TRBV7-3 and J is TRBJ1-1; D is perhaps TRBD1 (5 bases). Germline CDR1 SGHTA, CDR2 FQGTGA. V was pared by 5 bases and J by 4 bases, with 14 bases between. There are 14 residues in the CDR3. The CDR3 DNA follows: TGTGCCAGCAGCAAATCGACAGTGGGCACTGAAGCTTTCTTT. Protein: CASSKSTVGTEAFF.

The chain links TRBV3-1 (or the pseudogene TRBV3-2) to TRBJ2-7; D possibly corresponds to TRBD1 (5 bases). Trimming cost V 0 bases and J 3 bases, with 6 bases left between them. The germline V gene encodes CDR1 LGHDT and CDR2 YNNKEL (reference sequence). The CDR3 totals 13 residues. The CDR3 DNA is TGTGCCAGCAGCCAAGACAGGGACTACGAGCAGTACTTC. It codes for CASSQDRDYEQYF.

CDR3 in DNA: TGTGCCAGCAGTTCCGGACACCACTCTGGAAACACCATATATTTT. Protein sequence: CASSSGHHSGNTIYF. The chain joins TRBV6-2 or TRBV6-3 to TRBJ1-3; tentatively, D is TRBD1 (5 bases). CDR1 is MNHEY and CDR2 is SVGEGT in the germline V gene. The length of the CDR3 is 15 residues. V was pared by 4 bases and J by 0 bases, with 10 bases between.

The chain combines TRBV28 with TRBJ1-1; D gene unclear. The CDR3 totals 12 residues. V was shortened by 8 bases and J by 0 bases, with 7 bases between the two germline ends. Germline lookup yields CDR1 MDHEN and CDR2 SYDVKM. The chain's CDR3 is CASLAMNTEAFF. CDR3 DNA: TGTGCCAGCCTGGCCATGAACACTGAAGCTTTCTTT. Complete variable domain (other parts from reference TRBV28 and TRBJ1-1): DVKVTQSSRYLVKRTGEKVFLECVQDMDHENMFWYRQDPGLGLRLIYFSYDVKMKEKGDIPEGYSVSREKKERFSLILESASTNQTSMYLCASLAMNTEAFFGQGTRLTVV.

This chain links TRBV12-3 or TRBV12-4 with TRBJ1-2, with a possible D match to TRBD1 (6 bases). V lost 6 bases to trimming and J lost 3 bases, with 11 bases between them. The CDR3 runs 13 residues. The CDR3 DNA reads as TGTGCCAGCAGCCGACGGACAGACTATGGCTACACCTTC. Translation gives CASSRRTDYGYTF.